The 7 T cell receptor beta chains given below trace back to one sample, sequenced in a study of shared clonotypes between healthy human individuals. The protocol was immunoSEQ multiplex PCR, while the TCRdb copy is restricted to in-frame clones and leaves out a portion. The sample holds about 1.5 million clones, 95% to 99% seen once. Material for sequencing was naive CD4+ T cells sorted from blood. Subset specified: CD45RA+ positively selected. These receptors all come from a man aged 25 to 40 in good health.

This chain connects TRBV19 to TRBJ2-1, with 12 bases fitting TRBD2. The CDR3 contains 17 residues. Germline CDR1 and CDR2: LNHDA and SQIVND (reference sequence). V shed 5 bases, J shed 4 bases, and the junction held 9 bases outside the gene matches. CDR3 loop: CASSPRLAGGPYNEQFF. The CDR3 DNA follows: TGTGCCAGTAGTCCCCGTCTAGCGGGAGGGCCGTACAATGAGCAGTTCTTC.

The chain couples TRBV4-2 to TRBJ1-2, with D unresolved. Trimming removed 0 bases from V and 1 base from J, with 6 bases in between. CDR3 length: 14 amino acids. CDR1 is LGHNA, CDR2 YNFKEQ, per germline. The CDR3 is CASSQDAGNYGYTF. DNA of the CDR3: TGTGCCAGCAGCCAAGATGCCGGTAACTATGGCTACACCTTC.

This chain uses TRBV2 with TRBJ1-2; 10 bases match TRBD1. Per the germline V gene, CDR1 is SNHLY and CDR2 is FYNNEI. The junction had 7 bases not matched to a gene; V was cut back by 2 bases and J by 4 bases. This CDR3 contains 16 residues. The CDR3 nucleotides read TGTGCCAGCAGTGAAAGGGGGACAGGGGCGGGCTATGGCTACACCTTC. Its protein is CASSERGTGAGYGYTF.

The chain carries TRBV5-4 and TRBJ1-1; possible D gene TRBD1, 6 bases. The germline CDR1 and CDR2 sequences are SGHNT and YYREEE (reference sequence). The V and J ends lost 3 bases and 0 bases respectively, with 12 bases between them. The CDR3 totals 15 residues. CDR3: CASSYKTGLNTEAFF. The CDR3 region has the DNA TGTGCCAGCAGCTATAAGACAGGTTTGAACACTGAAGCTTTCTTT.

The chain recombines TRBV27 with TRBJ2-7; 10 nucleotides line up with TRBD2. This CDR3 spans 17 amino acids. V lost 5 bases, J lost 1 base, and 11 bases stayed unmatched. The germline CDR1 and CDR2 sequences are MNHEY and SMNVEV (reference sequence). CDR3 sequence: CASSPKPPGLASYEQYF. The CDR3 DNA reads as TGTGCCAGCAGTCCGAAACCCCCGGGACTAGCGTCCTACGAGCAGTACTTC.

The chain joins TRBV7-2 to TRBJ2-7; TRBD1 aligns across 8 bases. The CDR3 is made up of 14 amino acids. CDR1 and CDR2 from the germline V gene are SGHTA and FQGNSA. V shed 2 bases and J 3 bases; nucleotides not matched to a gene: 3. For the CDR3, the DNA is TGTGCCAGCAGCTTATTACAGGGGGACTACGAGCAGTACTTC. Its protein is CASSLLQGDYEQYF.

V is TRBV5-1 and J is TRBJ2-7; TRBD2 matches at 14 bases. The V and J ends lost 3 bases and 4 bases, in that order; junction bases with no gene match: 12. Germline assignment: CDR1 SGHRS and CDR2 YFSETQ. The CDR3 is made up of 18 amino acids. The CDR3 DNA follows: TGCGCCAGCAGCTATGCAAGCTCAGGGACTAGCGGGAGTTACGAGCAGTACTTC. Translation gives CASSYASSGTSGSYEQYF.